The 22 T cell receptor beta chains in this list originate from one sample, sequenced in a study of blood T cell repertoires in COVID-19. The protocol was immunoSEQ multiplex PCR, while the TCRdb copy is restricted to in-frame clones and leaves out a portion. The table lists some 200,000 clones, approximately 80% of them singletons. Sequencing used peripheral blood. These receptors came from a man aged 60 to 69 with COVID-19, enrolled during active disease.

The V call is TRBV24-1, the J call TRBJ2-7, with a weak D call TRBD1 (5 bases). The CDR3 length is 13 residues. Germline V lookup: CDR1 KGHDR, CDR2 SFDVKD. V was cut by 6 bases and J by 4 bases, with 12 bases left in between. CDR3 sequence (DNA): TGTGCCACCAGTTCCGACAGTAGGTACGAGCAGTACTTC. This sequence encodes CATSSDSRYEQYF.

J is TRBJ1-4 and V is TRBV28; 9 bases are shared with TRBD1. Germline CDR1 MDHEN, CDR2 SYDVKM. V shed 4 bases, J shed 8 bases, and the junction held 8 bases outside the gene matches. This CDR3 is built from 15 residues. For the CDR3, the DNA is TGTGCCAGCAGTTCCCTACAGGGGGCGGCGGAAAAACTGTTTTTT. Protein product: CASSSLQGAAEKLFF.

The chain joins TRBV5-1 to TRBJ1-6, with 9 bases aligning to TRBD1. The CDR3 runs to 15 residues. Per the germline V gene, CDR1 is SGHRS and CDR2 is YFSETQ. V dropped 4 bases and J dropped 5; count of bases not matched to a gene: 4. DNA for the CDR3: TGCGCCAGCAGCATGGGGACAGGGAATAATTCACCCCTCCACTTT. As protein: CASSMGTGNNSPLHF.

This chain joins TRBV28 and TRBJ1-5; unclear D gene. Per the germline V gene, CDR1 is MDHEN and CDR2 is SYDVKM. CDR3 length equals 14 residues. V lost 5 bases and J 1 base, leaving 9 bases between the germline ends. CDR3 in amino acids: CASSPPRSNQPQHF. Here the CDR3 DNA reads TGTGCCAGCAGTCCGCCGAGGAGCAATCAGCCCCAGCATTTT.

The chain carries TRBV5-1 and TRBJ2-2, with TRBD1 matching over 10 bases. The V segment lost 4 bases and the J segment 5 bases; nucleotides outside the gene matches: 11. The germline V gene has CDR1 SGHRS and CDR2 YFSETQ. The CDR3 is 17 amino acids. CDR3 DNA sequence: TGCGCCAGCAGCCCTCGGGTAGGGACAGGGGCGACCGGGGAGCTGTTTTTT. Translating gives CASSPRVGTGATGELFF.

The chain uses TRBV18 and TRBJ1-5, with no clear D. Trimming cost V 1 base and J 3 bases, with 16 bases left between them. Germline CDR1 is KGHSH and CDR2 is LQKENI. The CDR3 runs 17 residues. The CDR3 here is CASSPQSVSRVNQPQHF. The CDR3 nucleotides are TGTGCCAGCTCACCACAGTCAGTTTCCCGGGTCAATCAGCCCCAGCATTTT.

The chain employs TRBV6-1 and TRBJ1-1; D is unclear. V was pared by 2 bases and J by 1 base, with 11 bases between. Germline V lookup: CDR1 MNHNS, CDR2 SASEGT. The CDR3 has 15 residues. The CDR3 here is CASSEKPEGNTEAFF. Here the CDR3 DNA reads TGTGCCAGCAGTGAAAAGCCCGAGGGGAACACTGAAGCTTTCTTT.

V and J are TRBV28 and TRBJ2-7; D is uncertain. The CDR3 runs to 12 residues. V was pared by 2 bases and J by 2 bases, with 4 bases between. Germline V CDR1 and CDR2: MDHEN, SYDVKM. CDR3 bases: TGTGCCAGCAGTTTAAAGCCCTACGAGCAGTACTTC. Protein product: CASSLKPYEQYF.

The chain couples TRBV5-1 to TRBJ2-1; D is possibly TRBD2 (5 bases). Trimming shortened V by 6 bases and J by 13 bases, and 14 bases separated the two germline ends. The CDR3 length is 11 residues. Germline CDR1 is SGHRS and CDR2 is YFSETQ. As DNA, the CDR3 is TGCGCCAGCAAACTAGAAGAGACCCAGTTCTTC. It translates to CASKLEETQFF.

Written as DNA, the CDR3 is TGTGCCAGCAGACCTGACACAGCATACGCAGTCCGGGAGACCCAGTACTTC. Its protein is CASRPDTAYAVRETQYF. The chain couples TRBV7-2 to TRBJ2-5; D uncertain. V was pared by 6 bases and J by 5 bases, with 25 bases between. Germline V lookup: CDR1 SGHTA, CDR2 FQGNSA. This CDR3 has 17 residues.

The chain links TRBV18 to TRBJ2-7; 7 bases agree with TRBD1. The CDR3 runs to 12 residues. Germline V gene data show CDR1 as KGHSH and CDR2 as LQKENI. J gave up 6 bases and V 2 bases, and 1 base lay outside the gene matches. DNA of the CDR3: TGTGCCAGCTCACCAGGGACAGTCGAGCAGTACTTC. Translating gives CASSPGTVEQYF.

This chain joins TRBV2 and TRBJ2-7, with a tentative D call TRBD2 (6 bases). The CDR3 sequence is 13 residues long. Germline-derived CDR1 and CDR2 are SNHLY and FYNNEI. V gave up 8 bases and J gave up 0 bases, with 11 bases separating them. Here the CDR3 DNA reads TGTGCCAGCGAGGAGGGGACCTCCTACGAGCAGTACTTC. This codes for CASEEGTSYEQYF.

The genes are TRBV6-1 and TRBJ1-5, with D hard to call. CDR1 and CDR2 from the germline V gene are MNHNS and SASEGT. The V and J ends lost 0 bases and 9 bases respectively, with 12 bases between them. The CDR3 runs 14 residues. DNA for the CDR3: TGTGCCAGCAGTGAAGCCCAGGCCCGGGGGCCCCAGCATTTT. Protein sequence: CASSEAQARGPQHF.

The chain combines TRBV2 with TRBJ1-5; TRBD1 is a possible D gene (6 bases). CDR3 size: 16 residues. Trimming took off 8 bases at V and 0 bases at J, with 17 bases between the two ends. The germline CDR1 and CDR2 sequences are SNHLY and FYNNEI. The CDR3 DNA reads TGTGCCAGCGACTGGGGGGGCAGTTATAGCAATCAGCCCCAGCATTTT. Protein sequence: CASDWGGSYSNQPQHF.

The rearrangement uses TRBV10-3 and TRBJ2-5; D ambiguous. The CDR3 consists of 13 residues. V shed 10 bases and J shed 4 bases, with 16 bases lying between them. Germline V gives CDR1 ENHRY, CDR2 SYGVKD. The CDR3 region is CASQTSRGETQYF. CDR3 coding DNA: TGTGCCAGCCAAACTTCTAGAGGAGAGACCCAGTACTTC.

The chain couples TRBV19 to TRBJ1-5, with TRBD1 matching over 8 bases. The CDR3 has 15 residues. CDR1 and CDR2 (germline): LNHDA, SQIVND (reference sequence). V lost 3 bases, J lost 5 bases, and 6 bases stayed unmatched. The CDR3 region is CASSMGAGGHQPQHF. In DNA form, the CDR3 reads TGTGCCAGTAGTATGGGGGCAGGGGGCCATCAGCCCCAGCATTTT.

The V gene is TRBV6-2 or TRBV6-3, the J gene TRBJ1-1; 12 bases line up with TRBD1. With V trimmed by 5 bases and J by 3 bases, 13 bases remained unmatched. Germline V gene data show CDR1 as MNHEY and CDR2 as SVGEGT. This CDR3 spans 18 amino acids. In nucleotides, the CDR3 is TGTGCCAGCAGTCTCACCGGGACAGGGGGCCGAGGGGACACTGAAGCTTTCTTT. This translates into CASSLTGTGGRGDTEAFF.

The chain combines TRBV15 with TRBJ1-5; D possibly corresponds to TRBD1 (5 bases). V was clipped by 3 bases and J by 4 bases, with 13 bases between them. This CDR3 has 15 residues. Germline CDR1 LNHNV, CDR2 YYDKDF (reference sequence). The CDR3 region has the DNA TGTGCCACCAGCAGGGGTATGACAGCGAATCAGCCCCAGCATTTT. It translates to CATSRGMTANQPQHF.

CDR3 in amino acids: CASSLIRGGDQPQHF. The CDR3 DNA reads TGTGCCAGCAGTTTAATCAGGGGCGGCGATCAGCCCCAGCATTTT. This rearrangement joins TRBV27 to TRBJ1-5; D might be TRBD1 (6 bases). The germline V gene encodes CDR1 MNHEY and CDR2 SMNVEV (reference sequence). The CDR3 sequence is 15 residues long. Trimming shortened V by 2 bases and J by 5 bases, and 13 bases separated the two germline ends.

The chain employs TRBV30 and TRBJ2-3, with TRBD1 identical over 10 bases. Losses at the gene ends were 3 bases for V and 3 bases for J; bases not matched to a gene: 3. This CDR3 has 14 amino acids. CDR1 is GTSNPN, CDR2 SVGIG, per germline (reference sequence). In DNA, the CDR3 is TGTGCCTGGAGCGGACAGGGGGTGACAGATACGCAGTATTTT. This gives the protein CAWSGQGVTDTQYF.

In this sample, this clone turned up a few times. The J gene is TRBJ1-1, the V gene TRBV11-2; D may be TRBD1 (5 bases). The CDR3 is made up of 15 amino acids. Trimming removed 5 bases from V and 4 bases from J, with 17 bases in between. The germline gives CDR1 SGHAT, CDR2 FQNNGV. This chain's CDR3 is CASSTRTGAITEAFF. The CDR3 nucleotides are TGTGCCAGCAGCACCCGAACAGGTGCGATCACTGAAGCTTTCTTT.

This rearrangement joins TRBV2 to TRBJ1-1, with D uncertain. Per germline, CDR1 SNHLY and CDR2 FYNNEI. CDR3 length equals 17 residues. The germline V and J ends were trimmed by 6 bases and 0 bases, with 20 bases remaining between them. The CDR3 spells CASSRQPGILMNTEAFF. The CDR3 DNA is TGTGCCAGCAGCCGGCAGCCGGGAATCCTCATGAACACTGAAGCTTTCTTT.